These 10 T cell receptor beta chains came from one sample sequenced in a study of T-cell memory formation after mild COVID-19. TCRdb fed the 5' RACE reads into MiXCR, producing one record per CDR3 protein. The table has roughly 510,000 distinct CDR3 sequences, 15% to 20% seen once. Source material: PBMCs or a T cell subset sorted from them (not recorded which). These receptor sequences come from an adult woman who had mild COVID-19 (a few samples of this study predate the infection). Cell type and time point are not known.

The V gene is TRBV7-9, the J gene TRBJ2-7; perhaps TRBD1 as D (6 bases). This CDR3 has 14 residues. Trimming shortened V by 5 bases and J by 3 bases, and 14 bases separated the two germline ends. Germline assignment: CDR1 SEHNR and CDR2 FQNEAQ (reference sequence). As DNA, the CDR3 is TGTGCCAGCAGCCCTGACAGGTCGATCTACGAGCAGTACTTC. Amino acids: CASSPDRSIYEQYF.

The V call is TRBV24-1, the J call TRBJ2-1; D may correspond to TRBD1 or TRBD2 (7 bases each). Germline lookup yields CDR1 KGHDR and CDR2 SFDVKD. CDR3 length: 15 amino acids. V dropped 7 bases and J dropped 4 bases, with 16 bases sitting between them. The CDR3 sequence: CATRGGGGLYNEQFF. The CDR3 DNA follows: TGTGCCACCAGGGGGGGAGGGGGCCTTTACAATGAGCAGTTCTTC.

The V and J genes are TRBV7-9 and TRBJ2-3; D is tentatively TRBD1 or TRBD2 (5 bases each). Trimming cost V 4 bases and J 5 bases, with 13 bases left between them. The V gene's germline CDR1 is SEHNR and CDR2 FQNEAQ (reference sequence). This CDR3 has 14 amino acids. The CDR3 protein is CASSSPEGRDTQYF. The DNA for the CDR3 is TGTGCCAGCAGCTCCCCCGAGGGGCGAGATACGCAGTATTTT.

The chain combines TRBV4-2 with TRBJ2-3; D is perhaps TRBD1 (5 bases). Trimming pared 3 bases from V and 3 bases from J, leaving 10 bases between. Per the germline V gene, CDR1 is LGHNA and CDR2 is YNFKEQ. This CDR3 has 14 residues. DNA for the CDR3: TGTGCCAGCAGCCATAGACAGATAACAGATACGCAGTATTTT. Protein sequence: CASSHRQITDTQYF.

There are a few counts of this clonotype. The V call is TRBV10-3, the J call TRBJ2-1; the match to TRBD1 covers 7 bases. V lost 11 bases, J lost 2 bases, and 6 bases stayed unmatched. Germline-derived CDR1 and CDR2 are ENHRY and SYGVKD. This CDR3 is built from 13 residues. The CDR3 coding sequence is TGTGCCGTCTCCGGGACAGCCTACAATGAGCAGTTCTTC. The encoded protein is CAVSGTAYNEQFF.

This clonotype was counted a few times. This chain joins TRBV6-5 and TRBJ2-7; D is unclear. This CDR3 is 14 amino acids long. CDR1 MNHEY and CDR2 SVGAGI come from the germline V gene. V was trimmed by 5 bases and J by 6 bases, leaving 17 bases between them. The CDR3 DNA sequence: TGTGCCAGCAGTCCTCTCGTGGAAGGTGGCGAGCAGTACTTC. Amino acid sequence: CASSPLVEGGEQYF.

V gene TRBV5-4 combines with J gene TRBJ2-7, with TRBD1 matching over 9 bases. Germline V gives CDR1 SGHNT, CDR2 YYREEE (reference sequence). The CDR3 spans 17 residues. J lost 2 bases, V lost 4 bases, and 13 bases had no gene match. CDR3 nucleotides: TGTGCCAGCAGCGGCCCCGGGACAGGGTCAATAGCCTACGAGCAGTACTTC. It specifies CASSGPGTGSIAYEQYF.

This clonotype has only a few counts. This sequence joins TRBV27 and TRBJ2-3; D is perhaps TRBD1 (6 bases). V dropped 6 bases and J dropped 2 bases, with 9 bases sitting between them. CDR1 is MNHEY, CDR2 SMNVEV, per germline (reference sequence). The CDR3 extends over 13 amino acids. The CDR3 region is CASRWTATDTQYF. In nucleotides, the CDR3 is TGTGCCAGCAGGTGGACAGCCACAGATACGCAGTATTTT.

This clonotype was seen a handful of times. The chain employs TRBV12-2 and TRBJ2-3. TRBV12-2 is a listed pseudogene. The CDR3 is 9 amino acids. The CDR3 nucleotides are TGTGCAAGTTCGGATACGCAGTATTTT. As protein: CASSDTQYF.

This chain links TRBV19 with TRBJ1-5; 9 bases match TRBD1. Trimming cost V 6 bases and J 5 bases; bases outside gene matches: 5. CDR1 and CDR2 (germline): LNHDA, SQIVND (reference sequence). There are 14 residues in the CDR3. The CDR3 loop is CASRTGTGYQPQHF. The CDR3 region has the DNA TGTGCCAGTAGGACCGGGACAGGGTATCAGCCCCAGCATTTT.